These T cell receptor beta chains were read from a single sample in a study of shared clonotypes between healthy human individuals. TCRdb's table, derived via immunoSEQ multiplex PCR, lists solely in-frame clones and lacks some. The sample records hundreds of thousands of clones, roughly 96% being singletons. Material: naive CD8+ T cells sorted from blood. The receptors come from a woman in her twenties or thirties in good health. The CDR3 runs from the conserved cysteine through the conserved F or W. A D gene is named only where the DNA matches it firmly. A clone size is listed for some rows: how often the clone was seen (once, few, many), or a class if it is expanded.

TGCGCCAGCAGCTTCGGCACTAGCGGGAGAGATGAGCAGTTCTTC	CASSFGTSGRDEQFF	TRBJ2-1	.	TRBD2	TRBV5-1
TGTGCCACCAGGCCACCGGGACAAACGAACAATGAGCAGTTCTTC	CATRPPGQTNNEQFF	TRBJ2-1	.	.	TRBV15
TGTGCCAGCGAGAGTCGGAGTTCCCTTCGCTACGAGCAGTACTTC	CASESRSSLRYEQYF	TRBJ2-7	.	.	TRBV13
TGCGCCAGCAGCCAAGCCCCCTTGCTAGCGGGTGAGCAGTTCTTC	CASSQAPLLAGEQFF	TRBJ2-1	.	TRBD2	TRBV4-1
TGTGCCAGCAGCCCCGACCCAGGGGCCCTCAATCAGCCCCAGCATTTT	CASSPDPGALNQPQHF	TRBJ1-5	.	.	TRBV28
TGTGCCAGCAGTTTAGGGACAGGGAACTATGGCTACACCTTC	CASSLGTGNYGYTF	TRBJ1-2	.	TRBD1	TRBV28
TGTGCCAGCAGTTCTCCTCTAGCGGGACATAGCACAGATACGCAGTATTTT	CASSSPLAGHSTDTQYF	TRBJ2-3	.	TRBD2	TRBV28
TGTGCCACCAGCCAGGGGGGGGGACCCTACGAGCAGTACTTC	CATSQGGGPYEQYF	TRBJ2-7	.	.	TRBV15
TGTGCCAGCAGCTCGGGACAGACTAGCAATCAGCCCCAGCATTTT	CASSSGQTSNQPQHF	TRBJ1-5	.	TRBD1	TRBV6-6
TGCAGCGTTGAAGAACTAGCGGGACTCTACAATGAGCAGTTCTTC	CSVEELAGLYNEQFF	TRBJ2-1	.	TRBD2	TRBV29-1
TGTGCCAGCAGATTTGCAACGGGAGGGCCAGGGTACGAGCAGTACTTC	CASRFATGGPGYEQYF	TRBJ2-7	.	TRBD2	TRBV2
TGTGCCAGCAGCCCTCGGACAGGGGGGGAGACCCAGTACTTC	CASSPRTGGETQYF	TRBJ2-5	.	TRBD1	TRBV7-3
TGTGCCAGCAGTGAGGACCCGTCTAATGAAAAACTGTTTTTT	CASSEDPSNEKLFF	TRBJ1-4	.	.	TRBV2
TGTGCCAGTAGTCCCACCATGTTTGCCGGGGCGGGGAACCCCTACGAGCAGTACTTC	CASSPTMFAGAGNPYEQYF	TRBJ2-7	.	.	TRBV19
TGCGCCAGCAGCCAAGATCGGGGAGGGTGGTACGAGCAGTACTTC	CASSQDRGGWYEQYF	TRBJ2-7	once	TRBD2	TRBV4-1
TGTGCAAGTCGCCGGCGGACAGGAACCTACGAGCAGTACTTC	CASRRRTGTYEQYF	TRBJ2-7	.	.	TRBV12-2
TGTGCCACCAGCCCCCGGGGGGCAGGGGAGCAGTACTTC	CATSPRGAGEQYF	TRBJ2-7	.	.	TRBV15
TGTGCCAGCAGCTTAAGCTCGGGAGGGCCAGTCTCCTACGAGCAGTACTTC	CASSLSSGGPVSYEQYF	TRBJ2-7	.	TRBD2	TRBV7-2
TGTGCCAGCAGTTTAAGCTGGGAGCAGTTCTTC	CASSLSWEQFF	TRBJ2-1	.	.	TRBV28
TGCGCCAGCAGCCAAGAGGATCGGGGTGGGGCTGAAGCTTTCTTT	CASSQEDRGGAEAFF	TRBJ1-1	.	.	TRBV4-1
TGTGCCAGCAGCTACAGGGTTCAAAACACTGAAGCTTTCTTT	CASSYRVQNTEAFF	TRBJ1-1	.	.	TRBV6-1
TGTGCCAGCAGCACGGCCGCCCCGGGATACAATGAGCAGTTCTTC	CASSTAAPGYNEQFF	TRBJ2-1	.	.	TRBV9
TGTGCCAGCAGCTCCCGGACAGGGGGGAACACTGAAGCTTTCTTT	CASSSRTGGNTEAFF	TRBJ1-1	.	TRBD1	TRBV11-3
TGTGCCAGTAGTATAGTCCGGACTAGCGGGAGAAGGGGCAATGAGCAGTTCTTC	CASSIVRTSGRRGNEQFF	TRBJ2-1	once	TRBD2	TRBV19
TGCGCCAGCAGCCCTAGGGCAGGCCTGAACACTGAAGCTTTCTTT	CASSPRAGLNTEAFF	TRBJ1-1	.	.	TRBV4-1
TGTGCCAGCAGGCTAGGACAGGCCTATGTTAACTATGGCTACACCTTC	CASRLGQAYVNYGYTF	TRBJ1-2	.	TRBD1	TRBV28
TGCGCCAGCAGCGATATGACTAGCGGGAAATATTCAAACTCCTACGAGCAGTACTTC	CASSDMTSGKYSNSYEQYF	TRBJ2-7	.	TRBD2	TRBV10-2
TGCAGCGTTGTGACGGATTTCTATGGCTACACCTTC	CSVVTDFYGYTF	TRBJ1-2	.	.	TRBV29-1
TGTGCCAGCAGCCAAGGTAGCGGGAGAGACAATGAGCAGTTCTTC	CASSQGSGRDNEQFF	TRBJ2-1	.	TRBD2	TRBV4-2
TGTGCCATCAGTGGGCCAGAGACAGGTGACGAAGGGACCCAGTACTTC	CAISGPETGDEGTQYF	TRBJ2-5	.	.	TRBV10-3
TGTGCCAGCAGCTTCTCTGGGAGAATCTACGAGCAGTACTTC	CASSFSGRIYEQYF	TRBJ2-7	once	.	TRBV5-6
TGTGCCAGCAGTGGGATTTTTGGACAGGGAGGCACTGAAGCTTTCTTT	CASSGIFGQGGTEAFF	TRBJ1-1	once	TRBD1	TRBV6-1
TGTGCCAGCACCCCTTTCTCTGGGGCCAACGTCCTGACTTTC	CASTPFSGANVLTF	TRBJ2-6	.	.	TRBV5-6
TGTGCCAGCAGCCTGCACGTTAGGTCAGGGAACCAGCCCCAGCATTTT	CASSLHVRSGNQPQHF	TRBJ1-5	.	.	TRBV5-8
TGTGCCAGCATCCAGGGGTTCGGGAACACTGAAGCTTTCTTT	CASIQGFGNTEAFF	TRBJ1-1	.	.	TRBV5-8
TGTGCCAGCATCTCAGGGGGTTCGGGCTACACCTTC	CASISGGSGYTF	TRBJ1-2	.	TRBD1	TRBV28
TGTGCCAGCAGCCCCCATCGGACAGAGAACACTGAAGCTTTCTTT	CASSPHRTENTEAFF	TRBJ1-1	.	.	TRBV12-1
TGTGCCAGCAGTTACGGGACAGGGTTTGAAAAACTGTTTTTT	CASSYGTGFEKLFF	TRBJ1-4	.	TRBD1	TRBV6-5
TGCGCCAGCAGTGAACTGGGACAGATCACCTACGAGCAGTACTTC	CASSELGQITYEQYF	TRBJ2-7	.	TRBD1	TRBV10-2
TGTGCCAGCAGCAAAGGAATGCCCGGACGGGACACTGAAGCTTTCTTT	CASSKGMPGRDTEAFF	TRBJ1-1	once	.	TRBV21-1
TGCAGCGCCCCGGACAGGGAGGGGGCCAATGAGCAGTTCTTC	CSAPDREGANEQFF	TRBJ2-1	.	.	TRBV29-1
TGTGCCAGCAGTTTATTCTCAGTTATTGCTAATGAAAAACTGTTTTTT	CASSLFSVIANEKLFF	TRBJ1-4	once	.	TRBV28
TGTGCCAGCAGACCCCCAGCGTACTACGAGCAGTACTTC	CASRPPAYYEQYF	TRBJ2-7	once	.	TRBV28
TGTGCCAGCAGTCCCGATCACAGGAACTACGAGCAGTACTTC	CASSPDHRNYEQYF	TRBJ2-7	.	.	TRBV6-1
TGTGCCAGCAGCTTACGTAGCGGGAGGGCCCCATCCTACAATGAGCAGTTCTTC	CASSLRSGRAPSYNEQFF	TRBJ2-1	.	TRBD2	TRBV7-8
TGTGCCAGCAGCCAAGAGGAGGATCCAGATGGCTACACCTTC	CASSQEEDPDGYTF	TRBJ1-2	.	.	TRBV4-2
TGTGCCAGTAACTACGGGACAGGGGAGAAGATCTTC	CASNYGTGEKIF	TRBJ2-1	.	TRBD1	TRBV19
TGTGCCAGCAGCTTAATCGGGGAGCAGTACTTC	CASSLIGEQYF	TRBJ2-7	.	.	TRBV7-8
TGTGCCAGCAGCCCCCCCCCAAGTTTAGCCACCGGTCGCACAGATACGCAGTATTTT	CASSPPPSLATGRTDTQYF	TRBJ2-3	.	.	TRBV7-8
TGTGCCAGCAGCTTAGAACAGGGGACTGGCTATGGCTACACCTTC	CASSLEQGTGYGYTF	TRBJ1-2	.	TRBD1	TRBV11-2